This TCR beta chain was sequenced in a study of blood T cell repertoires in COVID-19 (dated by TCRdb to between 2020 and 2021). Notes on the research overall: Samples from collaborators originated in the United States, Italy and Spain and spanned both the acute and convalescent phases of COVID-19. The prospective study material was composed of cDNA or gDNA derived from T cells, B-cell-depleted T cells, or PBMCs. Subjects who had been exposed to COVID-19, were actively infected with it, or had recovered from it provided the deeply sampled blood TCRbeta repertoires that made up the dataset. The repertoires were made available in a free public database intended to serve as a resource for research on the immune response to SARS-CoV-2. The samples were drawn from the first 160 participants of the ongoing ImmuneRACE study and from roughly 1,300 subjects provided by 6 global collaborators. Sample metadata almost always included a de-identified subject ID, COVID-19 status, age in years and sex. Where available, HLA class I and class II types were obtained from metadata supplied by the sample provider rather than from assay-based typing. Overall study results and their limits: The quantity of clinical and demographic metadata differed by source and by participant and was supplied without curation.

Worth noting for this clone: Its antigen is not yet known. No base-level quality is on record; no much larger clone is a single base apart.

The CDR3, from cysteine to phenylalanine, totals 15 residues. This entry keeps only the CDR3 DNA: 45 bases, framed from base 1. CDR1 MDHEN and CDR2 SYDVKM were looked up in the germline V gene. V is shortened by 6 bases, J by 5 bases, and the region joining them spans 17 bases. One collaborating source in Seattle enrolled patients while the patients were actively infected and followed the patients over time throughout the course of disease. Each collaborating institution followed its own protocols to collect whole blood in K2EDTA tubes. Collaborator samples were shipped for TCRbeta analysis as frozen whole blood, isolated PBMCs, or DNA extracted from either sample type. TCRbeta CDR3 regions were amplified from genomic DNA by means of the immunoSEQ Assay, a bias-controlled multiplex PCR. The study's own analysis went as follows. The number of nucleated cells in each sample was estimated from the amplification of reference gene primers within the assay. To quantify the absolute abundance of each unique TCRbeta CDR3 rearrangement, sequence reads were collapsed and filtered. For each sample, productive Simpson clonality was calculated as the square root of Simpson's diversity index across productive rearrangements. TCRdb's version of the immuneACCESS table is confined to in-frame rearrangements and falls short of the full clone set. An unresolved V gene accounts for under half of the shortfall where checked; the remainder is of unknown origin. The V and J calls and clone size are taken from that table; D and trimming were inferred from the DNA. The sample table holds over 450,000 clones, of which roughly 89% were seen once. The ten largest clones capture about 8% of the sample.

This clonotype was sampled from a woman between 50 and 59 years old with COVID-19, enrolled during active disease. What was sequenced was peripheral blood. This sequence uses TRBV28 and TRBJ1-5, with TRBD1 tentatively as D gene (6 bases match). The CDR3 sequence is CASRELNRVDQPQHF. The DNA sequence is as follows: TGTGCCAGCAGGGAACTCAACAGGGTGGATCAGCCCCAGCATTTT.